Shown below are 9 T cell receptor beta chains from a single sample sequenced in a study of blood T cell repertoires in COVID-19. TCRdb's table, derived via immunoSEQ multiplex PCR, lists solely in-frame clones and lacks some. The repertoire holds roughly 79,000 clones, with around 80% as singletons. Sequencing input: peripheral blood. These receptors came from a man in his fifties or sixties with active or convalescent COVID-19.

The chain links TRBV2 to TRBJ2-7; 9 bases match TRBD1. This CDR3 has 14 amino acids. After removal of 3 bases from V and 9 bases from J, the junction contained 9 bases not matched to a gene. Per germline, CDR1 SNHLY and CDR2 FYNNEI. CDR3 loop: CASSEGTGPLGQYF. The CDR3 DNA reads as TGTGCCAGCAGTGAGGGGACAGGGCCCCTGGGGCAGTACTTC.

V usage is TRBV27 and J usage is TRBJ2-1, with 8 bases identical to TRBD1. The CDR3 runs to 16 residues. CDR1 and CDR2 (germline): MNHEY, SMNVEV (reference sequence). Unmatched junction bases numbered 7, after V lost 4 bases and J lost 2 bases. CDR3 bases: TGTGCCAGCAGTTCCAACACAGGGGGGCCCTACAATGAGCAGTTCTTC. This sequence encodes CASSSNTGGPYNEQFF.

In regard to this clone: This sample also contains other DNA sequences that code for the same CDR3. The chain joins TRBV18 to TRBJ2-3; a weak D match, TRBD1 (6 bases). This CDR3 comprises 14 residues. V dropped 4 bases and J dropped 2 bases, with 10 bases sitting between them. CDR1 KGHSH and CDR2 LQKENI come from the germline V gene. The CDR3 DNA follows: TGTGCCAGCTCACTTGACAGGTCCACAGATACGCAGTATTTT. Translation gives CASSLDRSTDTQYF.

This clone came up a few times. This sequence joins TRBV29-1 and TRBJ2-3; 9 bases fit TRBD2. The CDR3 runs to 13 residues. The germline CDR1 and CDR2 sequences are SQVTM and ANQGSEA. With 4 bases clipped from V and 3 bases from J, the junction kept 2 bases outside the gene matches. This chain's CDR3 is CSVVSGGTDTQYF. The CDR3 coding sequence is TGCAGCGTTGTTAGCGGGGGAACAGATACGCAGTATTTT.

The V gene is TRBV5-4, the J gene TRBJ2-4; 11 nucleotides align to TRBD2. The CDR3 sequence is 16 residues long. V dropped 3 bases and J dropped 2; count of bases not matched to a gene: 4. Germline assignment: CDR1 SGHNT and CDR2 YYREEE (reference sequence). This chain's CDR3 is CASSSVAGGPKNIQYF. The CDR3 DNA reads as TGTGCCAGCAGCTCCGTAGCGGGGGGGCCCAAAAACATTCAGTACTTC.

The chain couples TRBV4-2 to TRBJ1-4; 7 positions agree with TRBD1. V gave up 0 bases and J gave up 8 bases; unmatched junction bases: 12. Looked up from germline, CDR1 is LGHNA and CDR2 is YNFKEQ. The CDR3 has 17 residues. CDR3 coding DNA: TGTGCCAGCAGCCAAGAAGGGGCGGGAAACAGGGGCGAAAAACTGTTTTTT. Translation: CASSQEGAGNRGEKLFF.

CDR3 nucleotides: TGTGCCAGCAGTACCTCTGACAGGGGTACACCAGATACGCAGTATTTT. This gives the protein CASSTSDRGTPDTQYF. The chain has TRBV6-6 and TRBJ2-3; 8 bases agree with TRBD1. There are 16 residues in the CDR3. The germline V gene encodes CDR1 MNHNY and CDR2 SVGAGI (reference sequence). V dropped 5 bases and J dropped 4; count of bases not matched to a gene: 11.

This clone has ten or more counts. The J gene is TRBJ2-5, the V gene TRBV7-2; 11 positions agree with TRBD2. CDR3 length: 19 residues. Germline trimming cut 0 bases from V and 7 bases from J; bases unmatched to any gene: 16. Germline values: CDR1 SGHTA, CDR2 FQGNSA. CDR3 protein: CASSLATYGASGGTGTQYF. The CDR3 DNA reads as TGTGCCAGCAGCTTAGCGACGTACGGGGCTAGCGGGGGGACGGGGACCCAGTACTTC.

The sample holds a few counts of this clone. This CDR3 reads CASSLAAGGNGYTF. For the CDR3, the DNA is TGTGCCAGCAGCTTAGCGGCAGGGGGGAATGGCTACACCTTC. The rearrangement joins TRBV7-2 to TRBJ1-2; 7 nucleotides match TRBD1. Germline CDR1 SGHTA, CDR2 FQGNSA. This CDR3 is 14 amino acids long. Trimming at V came to 0 bases and at J to 6 bases, leaving 4 bases not matched to a gene. Combining the CDR3 with reference TRBV7-2 and TRBJ1-2 gives the whole variable domain GAGVSQSPSNKVTEKGKDVELRCDPISGHTALYWYRQSLGQGLEFLIYFQGNSAPDKSGLPSDRFSAERTGGSVSTLTIQRTQQEDSAVYLCASSLAAGGNGYTFGSGTRLTVV.